Following are 7 T cell receptor beta chains from one sample sequenced in a study of T-cell reconstitution after alpha-beta-depleted transplantation in children. Preparation of the TCRbeta library was carried out with unique molecular identifiers. From the PCR reads, TCRdb called clonotypes with MiXCR, one entry per CDR3 protein. The repertoire holds 540,000 or so distinct CDR3 sequences, with 20% to 25% as singletons. Here the sequenced sample was PBMCs, mostly from graft donor cells, taken 360 days after TCRalphabeta/CD19-depleted stem cell transplant. These receptors came from a boy under two years old who had a stem cell transplant for acute myeloid leukemia, so the T cells may come from the graft donor.

This sequence joins TRBV20-1 and TRBJ2-5; 8 bases are shared with TRBD2. The J segment lost 4 bases and the V segment lost 0 bases, leaving 7 bases of the junction unmatched. From germline, CDR1 is DFQATT and CDR2 SNEGSKA (reference sequence). The CDR3 totals 15 residues. CDR3 sequence: CSARDTSGGTETQYF. CDR3 coding DNA: TGCAGTGCTAGAGATACTAGCGGAGGGACAGAGACCCAGTACTTC.

The rearrangement links TRBV20-1 to TRBJ1-1, with 7 bases fitting TRBD1. This CDR3 region has 14 residues. The V gene end was trimmed by 3 bases and the J gene end by 1 base; junction bases not matched to a gene: 5. Germline CDR1 DFQATT, CDR2 SNEGSKA (reference sequence). In DNA, the CDR3 is TGCAGTGCTAGGAAGGGGGCTTCGAACACTGAAGCTTTCTTT. Translation gives CSARKGASNTEAFF.

V and J are TRBV28 and TRBJ2-1; no clear D gene. The CDR3 runs to 14 residues. Germline V gives CDR1 MDHEN, CDR2 SYDVKM. Between the trimmed V and J ends, which lost 8 bases and 3 bases, there was a span of 14 bases. The CDR3 spells CASSDSQSYNEQFF. Here the CDR3 DNA reads TGTGCCAGCTCCGACTCTCAGAGCTACAATGAGCAGTTCTTC.

J is TRBJ1-2 and V is TRBV20-1, with 8 bases aligning to TRBD1. After removal of 5 bases from V and 6 bases from J, the junction contained 8 bases not matched to a gene. The CDR3 runs 13 residues. CDR1 is DFQATT, CDR2 SNEGSKA, per germline (reference sequence). The CDR3 region is CSAGQGAGNGYTF. Here the CDR3 DNA reads TGCAGTGCTGGCCAGGGGGCGGGTAATGGCTACACCTTC.

In its sample, this clonotype was seen a few times. V gene TRBV6-2 or TRBV6-3 combines with J gene TRBJ2-4; no clear D. Trimming shortened V by 8 bases and J by 4 bases, and 9 bases separated the two germline ends. CDR3 length equals 12 residues. CDR1 and CDR2 (germline): MNHEY, SVGEGT. CDR3 sequence (DNA): TGTGCCAGCGCACCCGATAAAAACATTCAGTACTTC. It codes for CASAPDKNIQYF.

This clonotype was seen a handful of times. Here the CDR3 reads CASSQLPQGNYEQYF. CDR3 DNA sequence: TGCGCCAGCAGCCAATTACCGCAGGGGAACTACGAGCAGTACTTC. The chain links TRBV4-3 to TRBJ2-7; D is perhaps TRBD1 (6 bases). CDR3 size: 15 residues. Germline CDR1 and CDR2: LGHNA and YSLEER. Between the trimmed V and J ends, which lost 2 bases and 3 bases, there was a span of 14 bases.

Many counts were recorded for this clonotype. This chain joins TRBV24-1 and TRBJ1-5; TRBD1 might be the D (5 bases). Germline CDR1 and CDR2: KGHDR and SFDVKD. CDR3 size: 14 residues. V was clipped by 9 bases and J by 5 bases, with 16 bases between them. CDR3 residues: CATHSGQGDQPQHF. CDR3 nucleotides: TGTGCCACCCATAGCGGGCAGGGCGATCAGCCCCAGCATTTT.